This T cell receptor (beta chain) emerged from a study of regulatory and conventional T cells in breast cancer. This clonotype was seen a few times. TCRdb independently ran MiXCR on the PCR reads; one entry per CDR3 protein. The repertoire includes more than 15,000 distinct CDR3 sequences, more than 30% of them detected once, and around 1.5% sits in the top ten. The J segment lost 2 bases and the V segment lost 4 bases, leaving 0 bases of the junction unmatched. The CDR3 covers 14 residues. CDR1 is SNHLY and CDR2 is FYNNEI in the germline V gene. Sequenced input: conventional T cells from blood. The rearrangement links TRBV2 to TRBJ2-1, with 9 nucleotides matching TRBD2. The sequence was obtained from a female donor in good health. CDR3 sequence reads: CASSVAGAYNEQFF. For the CDR3, the DNA is TGTGCCAGCAGTGTAGCGGGAGCCTACAATGAGCAGTTCTTC.